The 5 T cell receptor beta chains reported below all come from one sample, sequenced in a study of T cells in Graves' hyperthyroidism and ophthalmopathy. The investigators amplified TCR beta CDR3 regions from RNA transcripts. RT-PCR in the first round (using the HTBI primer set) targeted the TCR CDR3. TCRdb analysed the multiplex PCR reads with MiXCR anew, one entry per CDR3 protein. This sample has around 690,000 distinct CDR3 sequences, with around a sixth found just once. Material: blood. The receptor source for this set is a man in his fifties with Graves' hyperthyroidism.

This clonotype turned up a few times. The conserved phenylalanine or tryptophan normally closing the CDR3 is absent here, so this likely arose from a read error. The CDR3 bases are TGTGCCAGCAGTTACCTTGGGTTTGGAAACACTGAAGCTTTCCTT. Translating it yields CASSYLGFGNTEAFL. V is TRBV6-5 and J is TRBJ1-1; D ambiguous. V lost 2 bases and J 2 bases, leaving 12 bases between the germline ends. Germline CDR1 is MNHEY and CDR2 is SVGAGI. The CDR3 sequence is 15 residues long.

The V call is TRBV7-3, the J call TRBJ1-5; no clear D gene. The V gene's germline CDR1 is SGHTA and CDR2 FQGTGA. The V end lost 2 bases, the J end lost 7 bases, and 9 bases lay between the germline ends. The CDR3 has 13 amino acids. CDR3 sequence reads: CASSLQRAQPQHF. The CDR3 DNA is TGTGCCAGCAGCTTACAGAGGGCCCAGCCCCAGCATTTT.

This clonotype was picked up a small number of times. The chain's CDR3 is CASSLAIRSSGTDTQYF. The DNA of the CDR3 is TGTGCCAGCAGCTTAGCGATTAGGTCTAGCGGCACAGATACGCAGTATTTT. This chain connects TRBV7-8 to TRBJ2-3; maybe TRBD2 (6 bases). V lost 0 bases, J lost 1 base, and 14 bases lay in between. Germline-derived CDR1 and CDR2 are SGHVS and FQNEAQ. The CDR3 covers 17 residues.

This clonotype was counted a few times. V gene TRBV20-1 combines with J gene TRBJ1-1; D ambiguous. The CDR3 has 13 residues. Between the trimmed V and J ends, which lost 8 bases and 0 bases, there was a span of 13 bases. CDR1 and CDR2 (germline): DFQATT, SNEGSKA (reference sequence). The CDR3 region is CSPMTDMNTEAFF. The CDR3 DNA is TGCAGTCCTATGACCGATATGAACACTGAAGCTTTCTTT.

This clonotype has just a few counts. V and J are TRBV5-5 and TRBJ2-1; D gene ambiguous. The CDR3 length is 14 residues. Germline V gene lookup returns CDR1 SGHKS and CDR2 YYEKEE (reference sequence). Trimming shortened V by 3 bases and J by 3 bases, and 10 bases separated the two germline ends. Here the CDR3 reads CASSSTLHYNEQFF. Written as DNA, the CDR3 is TGTGCCAGCAGCTCTACTCTTCACTACAATGAGCAGTTCTTC.